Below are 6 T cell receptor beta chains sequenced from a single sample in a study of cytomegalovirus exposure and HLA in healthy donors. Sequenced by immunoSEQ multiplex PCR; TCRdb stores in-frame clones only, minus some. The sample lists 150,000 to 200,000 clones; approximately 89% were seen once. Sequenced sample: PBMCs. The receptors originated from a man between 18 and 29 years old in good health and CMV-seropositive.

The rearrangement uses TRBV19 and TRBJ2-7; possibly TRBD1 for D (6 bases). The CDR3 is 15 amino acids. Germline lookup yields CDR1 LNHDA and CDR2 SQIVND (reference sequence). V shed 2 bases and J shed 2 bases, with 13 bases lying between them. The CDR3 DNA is TGTGCCAGTAGTATAAGTGGACAGATTACCTACGAGCAGTACTTC. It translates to CASSISGQITYEQYF. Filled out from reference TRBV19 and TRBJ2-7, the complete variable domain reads DGGITQSPKYLFRKEGQNVTLSCEQNLNHDAMYWYRQDPGQGLRLIYYSQIVNDFQKGDIAEGYSVSREKKESFPLTVTSAQKNPTAFYLCASSISGQITYEQYFGPGTRLTVT.

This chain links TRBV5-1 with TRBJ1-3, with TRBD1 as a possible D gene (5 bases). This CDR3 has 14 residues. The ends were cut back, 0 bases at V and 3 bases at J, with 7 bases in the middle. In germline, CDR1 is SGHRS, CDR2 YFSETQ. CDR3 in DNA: TGCGCCAGCAGCTTGGTAGGGGATGGAAACACCATATATTTT. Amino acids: CASSLVGDGNTIYF.

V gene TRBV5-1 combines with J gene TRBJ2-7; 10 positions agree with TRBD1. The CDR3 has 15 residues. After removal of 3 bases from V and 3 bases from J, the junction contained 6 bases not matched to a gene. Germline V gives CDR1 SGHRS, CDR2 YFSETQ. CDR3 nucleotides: TGCGCCAGCAGCTCCCGACAGGGGGCTATCTACGAGCAGTACTTC. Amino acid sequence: CASSSRQGAIYEQYF.

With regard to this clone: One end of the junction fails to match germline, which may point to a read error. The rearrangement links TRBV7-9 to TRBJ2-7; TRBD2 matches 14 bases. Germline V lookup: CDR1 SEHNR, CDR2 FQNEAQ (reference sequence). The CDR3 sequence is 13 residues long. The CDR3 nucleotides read TGTGCCAGCAGCTCATCCGGGACTAGCGGGAGTAGCTTC. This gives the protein CASSSSGTSGSSF.

DNA for the CDR3: TGTGCCACCAGCAGAGTACAGAACTACGAGCAGTACTTC. It codes for CATSRVQNYEQYF. The chain is built from TRBV15 and TRBJ2-7, with D unresolved. Germline loops: CDR1 LNHNV, CDR2 YYDKDF (reference sequence). CDR3 length: 13 amino acids. Trimming left V 1 base short and J 3 bases short, with 7 bases between.

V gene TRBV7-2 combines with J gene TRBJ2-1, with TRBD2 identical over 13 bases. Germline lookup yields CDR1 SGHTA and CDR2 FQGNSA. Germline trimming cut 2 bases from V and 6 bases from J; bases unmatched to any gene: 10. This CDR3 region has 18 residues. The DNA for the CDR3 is TGTGCCAGCAGCTTACCCCGTTTTGGACTAGCGGGAGTCAATGAGCAGTTCTTC. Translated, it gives CASSLPRFGLAGVNEQFF.